This TCR beta chain came from a study of T cell responses to AZD1222 COVID-19 vaccine. As for the study in general: Pooling covered second doses at about 4 or about 12 weeks.

Regarding the study as a whole: Nearly half of unique spike-specific TCRs reportedly avoided B.1.351 and B.1.1.7 mutated regions. Donors were chiefly white British, with a greater number of females, and clonal diversity was perhaps underestimated. Across the whole spike, CD4 TCRs peaked at regions 160-218 and 743-854.

The repertoire was sequenced with immunoSEQ multiplex PCR; TCRdb's copy has only in-frame clones and lacks some. The sample has approximately 170,000 clones; 93% are singletons. Worth noting for this clone: Its antigen is currently unknown.

The clonotype comes from an adult in good health. The sequences come from peripheral blood, collected on day 0 of AZD1222 vaccination.

The CDR3 is CSVSSGASTDTQYF. The CDR3 DNA follows: TGCAGCGTTAGTAGCGGAGCTAGCACAGATACGCAGTATTTT. The rearrangement uses TRBV29-1 and TRBJ2-3, with D possibly matching TRBD2 (6 bases). The V end was cut by 5 bases, the J end by 0 bases, with 12 bases between. The CDR3 is made up of 14 amino acids. The germline CDR1 and CDR2 sequences are SQVTM and ANQGSEA.